A selection of T cell receptor beta chains follows, all from one sample in a study of neurological immune-mediated disorders. In TCRdb, the 5' RACE reads were re-called with MiXCR into one record per CDR3 protein. Among around 90,000 distinct CDR3 sequences listed, 13% were seen once. Sample: PBMCs. The receptors derive from a female donor with HTLV-1-associated myelopathy (HAM/TSP). CDR3s include the opening cysteine and the closing phenylalanine or tryptophan. Each record gives: CDR3 protein, V gene.

CDR3aa: CASSLDTEYEQYF
v_gene: TRBV5-1

CDR3aa: CASSLSRGDEQFF
v_gene: TRBV5-4

CDR3aa: CASSLASLGEQFF
v_gene: TRBV12-3/TRBV12-4

CDR3aa: CASSPLMGGSPLHF
v_gene: TRBV3-1

CDR3aa: CASSSPLAGDQETQYF
v_gene: TRBV11-2

CDR3aa: CASSSQGDRHNEQFF
v_gene: TRBV5-1

CDR3aa: CASSERVRQETQYF
v_gene: TRBV2

CDR3aa: CASSFHTKSSYEQYF
v_gene: TRBV12-3/TRBV12-4

CDR3aa: CSAEREFGNEQFF
v_gene: TRBV20-1

CDR3aa: CASKRRRQGSYEQYF
v_gene: TRBV28

CDR3aa: CASSLRKAPGELFF
v_gene: TRBV5-1

CDR3aa: CASSLLGGEQETQYF
v_gene: TRBV28

CDR3aa: CASSLQSGKPGREQYF
v_gene: TRBV7-2

CDR3aa: CASSSPLGGRVSGYTF
v_gene: TRBV28

CDR3aa: CSAVPGGMNTGELFF
v_gene: TRBV20-1

CDR3aa: CATSREFSVAGELFF
v_gene: TRBV15

CDR3aa: CASSLVTYTDAQYF
v_gene: TRBV7-2

CDR3aa: CASSQNYRLDVDF
v_gene: TRBV5-6

CDR3aa: CASSLLSISGTDTKYF
v_gene: TRBV28

CDR3aa: CASSLQGSTGELFF
v_gene: TRBV5-1

CDR3aa: CASCWTGGNSPLHF
v_gene: TRBV28

CDR3aa: CAISEAAAGYTF
v_gene: TRBV10-3

CDR3aa: CASSWAGGTYEQYF
v_gene: TRBV28

CDR3aa: CASSLGTGFSGANVLTF
v_gene: TRBV7-9

CDR3aa: CATSDPGLEGNQPQHF
v_gene: TRBV24-1

CDR3aa: CSARIGDSPLHF
v_gene: TRBV20-1

CDR3aa: CASRLRQGAEKLFF
v_gene: TRBV10-2

CDR3aa: CASSQDAGLAGIETQYF
v_gene: TRBV14

CDR3aa: CSVEDPGLKNIQYF
v_gene: TRBV29-1

CDR3aa: CASSPGATEAFF
v_gene: TRBV12-3/TRBV12-4

CDR3aa: CAISGRGGLSGGELFF
v_gene: TRBV10-3

CDR3aa: CATMRLRGSTDTQYF
v_gene: TRBV24-1

CDR3aa: CASSVTGANYGYTF
v_gene: TRBV6-1

CDR3aa: CATSREGSPTGELFF
v_gene: TRBV15

CDR3aa: CASSPRGGRGEQFF
v_gene: TRBV7-2

CDR3aa: CASSYSTVHGRVQPQHF
v_gene: TRBV6-6

CDR3aa: CASSLDRDVSSYNEQFF
v_gene: TRBV5-1

CDR3aa: CASSFRDRATGELFF
v_gene: TRBV7-9

CDR3aa: CSVESADSSYEQYF
v_gene: TRBV29-1